Listed below are T cell receptor beta chains from one sample, sequenced in a study of blood T cell repertoires in COVID-19. The table came from immunoSEQ multiplex PCR; TCRdb's copy has only in-frame clones and leaves some out. The table includes around 150,000 clones, around 85% detected once. Input material: peripheral blood. The receptors were sampled from a man between 65 and 85 years old with acute or convalescent COVID-19. The CDR3 runs from the conserved cysteine through the conserved F or W. Each record gives: D gene, V gene, J gene, CDR3 DNA, CDR3 protein. D genes are given only for firm matches.

>TRBD1|TRBV5-4|TRBJ1-3
TGTGCCAGCAGCTTGGGACAGGGGGGCGGAAACACCATATATTTT
CASSLGQGGGNTIYF
>-|TRBV4-1|TRBJ1-4
TGCGCCAGCAGCCAAGATGAAAGGGGAAGTGAAAAACTGTTTTTT
CASSQDERGSEKLFF
>TRBD2|TRBV11-2|TRBJ2-7
TGTGCCAGCAGCTTAGTGTTAGCGGGCGAGCAGTACTTC
CASSLVLAGEQYF
>TRBD1|TRBV9|TRBJ1-1
TGTGCCAGCAGCCGTCTTGGACAGGGGGACACTGAAGCTTTCTTT
CASSRLGQGDTEAFF
>TRBD2|TRBV11-1|TRBJ2-1
TGTGCCAGCAGCTTACGACTAGCGGGGTCCAATGAGCAGTTCTTC
CASSLRLAGSNEQFF
>-|TRBV5-1|TRBJ2-1
TGCGCCAGCAGCTTGGGGACTAACAATGAGCAGTTCTTC
CASSLGTNNEQFF
>TRBD2|TRBV15|TRBJ2-3
TGTGCCACCAGCAGAGGTACGGGAGGCTCGGTGGATACGCAGTATTTT
CATSRGTGGSVDTQYF
>TRBD1|TRBV28|TRBJ2-3
TGTGCCAGCAGCCTGGGGGACAGAGACACAGATACGCAGTATTTT
CASSLGDRDTDTQYF
>TRBD1|TRBV30|TRBJ2-7
TGTGCCTGGAGTGTGAAAGGGGGCAGGCACGAGCAGTACTTC
CAWSVKGGRHEQYF
>TRBD1|TRBV24-1|TRBJ2-7
TGTGCCACCAGCTCCGGGACAGTCGGCGAGCAGTACTTC
CATSSGTVGEQYF
>TRBD1|TRBV9|TRBJ2-5
TGTGCCAGCAGCACATCCGGGACAGGGGGGTTAGAGACCCAGTACTTC
CASSTSGTGGLETQYF
>-|TRBV11-2|TRBJ2-7
TGTGCCAGCAGCTTAGTAGGGGGAGTCTCCTACGAGCAGTACTTC
CASSLVGGVSYEQYF
>-|TRBV5-1|TRBJ2-1
TGCGCCAGCAGCTTGGGTCTTTCCTACAATGAGCAGTTCTTC
CASSLGLSYNEQFF
>TRBD2|TRBV19|TRBJ2-3
TGTGCCAGTAGTATTATCGGGGGACTAGCGGGAGGGCCTATCACAGATACGCAGTATTTT
CASSIIGGLAGGPITDTQYF
>-|TRBV9|TRBJ2-1
TGTGCCAGCAGTGCTCAGGGGCGGGCCTCTGAGCAGTTCTTC
CASSAQGRASEQFF
>TRBD1|TRBV3-1/TRBV3-2|TRBJ2-3
TGTGCCAGCAGCCAAGTTGGGACAGTGGGCACAGATACGCAGTATTTT
CASSQVGTVGTDTQYF
>TRBD2|TRBV25-1|TRBJ2-5
TGTGCCAGCACCGGGACTAACCAAGAGACCCAGTACTTC
CASTGTNQETQYF
>TRBD2|TRBV14|TRBJ2-3
TGTGCCAGCAGCCCCGGACTAGCAGCTAGCACAGATACGCAGTATTTT
CASSPGLAASTDTQYF
>TRBD1|TRBV7-9|TRBJ2-7
TGTGCCAGCAGCTTAGCTGTGGGACAGGGATACGAGCAGTACTTC
CASSLAVGQGYEQYF
>-|TRBV3-1/TRBV3-2|TRBJ2-7
TGTGCCAGCAGCCAAGACTACCCCTCCTACGAGCAGTACTTC
CASSQDYPSYEQYF
>TRBD2|TRBV9|TRBJ2-3
TGTGCCAGCAGCGTAGCGAGCGGGAGGGCCGCAGATACGCAGTATTTT
CASSVASGRAADTQYF
>-|TRBV12-3/TRBV12-4|TRBJ1-5
TGTGCCAGCAGTATTACAGGTAATCAGCCCCAGCATTTT
CASSITGNQPQHF
>-|TRBV30|TRBJ2-3
TGTGCCTGGACAGGGGGGTACACCGATACGCAGTATTTT
CAWTGGYTDTQYF
>TRBD1|TRBV2|TRBJ2-3
TGTGCCAGCAAACAGGACAGGGGAAACACAGATACGCAGTATTTT
CASKQDRGNTDTQYF
>TRBD1|TRBV11-3|TRBJ2-3
TGTGCCAGCAGCCATGGACAGGGGCGAGCAGATACGCAGTATTTT
CASSHGQGRADTQYF
>-|TRBV5-1|TRBJ1-2
TGCGCCAGCAGCACGACAGGTGGACCCCAAAGCTACACCTTC
CASSTTGGPQSYTF
>TRBD1|TRBV5-1|TRBJ2-5
TGCGCCAGCAGCAGCGGGACAGGGGGCGCGGGGGAGACCCAGTACTTC
CASSSGTGGAGETQYF